The 20 T cell receptor beta chains below come from one sample, sequenced in a study of control samples from healthy donors and cancer patients. Produced via immunoSEQ multiplex PCR; TCRdb's table is partial and in-frame only. The data hold roughly 120,000 clones, with about 95% observed a single time. The sequenced material came from blood. These receptors came from a man aged 30 to 45 in good health.

V is TRBV29-1 and J is TRBJ2-5; D possibly matches TRBD1 or TRBD2 (5 bases each). Germline V gives CDR1 SQVTM, CDR2 ANQGSEA. V dropped 5 bases and J dropped 3 bases, with 10 bases sitting between them. This CDR3 contains 12 residues. For the CDR3, the DNA is TGCAGCGTTACCCGGGACGAAGAGACCCAGTACTTC. Translating it yields CSVTRDEETQYF.

There are a few counts of this clone. The chain uses TRBV4-1 and TRBJ2-7, with 8 bases lining up with TRBD1. Trimming at V came to 4 bases and at J to 2 bases, leaving 7 bases not matched to a gene. The CDR3 has 15 residues. The germline CDR1 and CDR2 sequences are MGHRA and YSYEKL. The CDR3 DNA sequence: TGCGCCAGCAGCCTCGGGACAGGTCCTGCCTACGAGCAGTACTTC. It is translated as CASSLGTGPAYEQYF.

The rearrangement joins TRBV11-2 to TRBJ1-1; no clear D gene. Trimming took 3 bases from V and 4 from J, leaving 9 bases between them. Looked up from germline, CDR1 is SGHAT and CDR2 is FQNNGV. This CDR3 is 13 amino acids long. CDR3 coding DNA: TGTGCCAGCAGCTTCCCTCTCGGCACTGAAGCTTTCTTT. Amino acid sequence: CASSFPLGTEAFF.

A note on this clone: The same CDR3 can be traced to other DNA sequences in this sample. The chain is built from TRBV6-5 and TRBJ1-1, with D possibly being TRBD1 (6 bases). The CDR3 extends over 14 amino acids. Germline-derived CDR1 and CDR2 are MNHEY and SVGAGI. The V end was cut by 0 bases, the J end by 2 bases, with 7 bases between. This CDR3 is CASSYSRGNTEAFF. Here the CDR3 DNA reads TGTGCCAGCAGTTACTCCAGGGGAAACACTGAAGCTTTCTTT.

The V call is TRBV20-1, the J call TRBJ1-1; the D gene is possibly TRBD1 (6 bases). The CDR3 is 11 amino acids. Germline lookup yields CDR1 DFQATT and CDR2 SNEGSKA (reference sequence). Trimming took 7 bases from V and 3 from J, leaving 9 bases between them. CDR3 DNA sequence: TGCAGTGTTCAGGGGTACACTGAAGCTTTCTTT. Translation gives CSVQGYTEAFF.

J is TRBJ1-2 and V is TRBV7-9; D gene uncertain. The germline V gene has CDR1 SEHNR and CDR2 FQNEAQ (reference sequence). The CDR3 runs 14 residues. V shed 5 bases and J shed 2 bases, with 12 bases lying between them. The CDR3 loop is CASSRAAPNYGYTF. CDR3 in DNA: TGTGCCAGCAGCAGGGCAGCTCCCAACTATGGCTACACCTTC.

V is TRBV16 and J is TRBJ1-6; 8 bases are a match to TRBD1. Per the germline V gene, CDR1 is KGHSY and CDR2 is FQNENV. The V and J ends lost 3 bases and 7 bases, in that order; junction bases with no gene match: 8. The CDR3 has 16 amino acids. CDR3 nucleotide sequence: TGTGCCAGCAGCCATAGCGTGGACAGGGTAAATTCACCCCTCCACTTT. Translating it yields CASSHSVDRVNSPLHF.

This rearrangement joins TRBV7-8 to TRBJ2-3; tentatively, D is TRBD1 (5 bases). The CDR3 is made up of 14 amino acids. CDR1 and CDR2 from the germline V gene are SGHVS and FQNEAQ. V was shortened by 5 bases and J by 5 bases, with 14 bases between the two germline ends. CDR3 region: CASSPGQGGDTQYF. The CDR3 DNA follows: TGTGCCAGCAGCCCAGGGCAGGGTGGAGATACGCAGTATTTT.

This chain joins TRBV6-1 and TRBJ2-1, with 7 nucleotides matching TRBD2. Germline V gives CDR1 MNHNS, CDR2 SASEGT. CDR3 length: 14 amino acids. Trimming at V came to 5 bases and at J to 9 bases, leaving 10 bases not matched to a gene. CDR3 coding DNA: TGTGCCAGCAGTTTAAGCGGGGCCTTCGGTGAGCAGTTCTTC. Its translation: CASSLSGAFGEQFF.

The chain links TRBV7-9 to TRBJ1-5, with D perhaps matching TRBD1 (5 bases). Per germline, CDR1 SEHNR and CDR2 FQNEAQ (reference sequence). The CDR3 is 18 amino acids. V was cut by 3 bases and J by 0 bases, with 18 bases left in between. The CDR3 is CASSLETEMFYSNQPQHF. The CDR3 DNA reads as TGTGCCAGCAGCTTGGAGACAGAGATGTTCTATAGCAATCAGCCCCAGCATTTT.

This chain connects TRBV2 to TRBJ2-3; D gene unclear. The length of the CDR3 is 15 residues. CDR1 is SNHLY, CDR2 FYNNEI, per germline. The V end lost 1 base, the J end lost 1 base, and 9 bases lay between the germline ends. The CDR3 nucleotides are TGTGCCAGCAGTGAAGGGGTAGTGGGCACAGATACGCAGTATTTT. Its translation is CASSEGVVGTDTQYF.

V is TRBV4-3 and J is TRBJ2-3; TRBD2 aligns across 11 bases. V gave up 6 bases and J gave up 2 bases; unmatched junction bases: 1. Germline V lookup: CDR1 LGHNA, CDR2 YSLEER. The CDR3 loop spans 14 amino acids. Here the CDR3 DNA reads TGCGCCAGCAGTAGCGGGGGGGCCACAGATACGCAGTATTTT. Its protein product is CASSSGGATDTQYF.

This chain connects TRBV24-1 to TRBJ1-1; D is ambiguous. This CDR3 is 17 amino acids long. Germline V gene lookup returns CDR1 KGHDR and CDR2 SFDVKD. Trimming pared 1 base from V and 5 bases from J, leaving 19 bases between. Written as DNA, the CDR3 is TGTGCCACCAGTGATTTCCACTCACCCCCCCGGAGGACTGAAGCTTTCTTT. It translates to CATSDFHSPPRRTEAFF.

The CDR3 sequence: CATRRDTPRVNTEAFF. Here the CDR3 DNA reads TGTGCCACCAGGAGGGACACCCCGAGGGTGAACACTGAAGCTTTCTTT. V usage is TRBV24-1 and J usage is TRBJ1-1; D might be TRBD1 (6 bases). The length of the CDR3 is 16 residues. Looked up from germline, CDR1 is KGHDR and CDR2 is SFDVKD. V was shortened by 7 bases and J by 0 bases, with 17 bases between the two germline ends.

V usage is TRBV5-1 and J usage is TRBJ1-2; D call uncertain. The CDR3 sequence is 14 residues long. Germline lookup yields CDR1 SGHRS and CDR2 YFSETQ. Trimming stripped 0 bases from V and 5 bases from J, with 11 bases between. The CDR3 loop is CASSLEPDAYGYTF. DNA for the CDR3: TGCGCCAGCAGCTTGGAACCAGACGCGTATGGCTACACCTTC.

The genes are TRBV9 and TRBJ1-4; D not resolved. With 3 bases removed from V and 8 bases from J, the gap between germline ends came to 14 bases. This CDR3 is built from 14 residues. Looked up from germline, CDR1 is SGDLS and CDR2 is YYNGEE. The CDR3 here is CASSASGGREKLFF. DNA of the CDR3: TGTGCCAGCAGCGCCAGCGGAGGCCGCGAAAAACTGTTTTTT.

The rearrangement joins TRBV2 to TRBJ2-7; 8 bases agree with TRBD1. Losses at the gene ends were 5 bases for V and 4 bases for J; bases not matched to a gene: 13. CDR3 length: 16 residues. The germline V gene encodes CDR1 SNHLY and CDR2 FYNNEI. The CDR3 here is CASSREGQGALYEQYF. CDR3 in DNA: TGTGCCAGCAGTCGTGAAGGGCAGGGGGCTTTATACGAGCAGTACTTC.

This chain connects TRBV7-9 to TRBJ2-1, with D hard to call. V was trimmed by 5 bases and J by 9 bases, leaving 14 bases between them. Germline V CDR1 and CDR2: SEHNR, FQNEAQ (reference sequence). This CDR3 is built from 13 residues. The CDR3, as DNA: TGTGCCAGCAGCATCGTGGTGGTGAGTGAGCAGTTCTTC. Its protein is CASSIVVVSEQFF.

This sequence joins TRBV30 and TRBJ1-5; D is possibly TRBD1 (6 bases). Deletions cut 0 bases from V and 1 base from J, with 7 bases between. The CDR3 loop spans 14 amino acids. CDR1 is GTSNPN, CDR2 SVGIG, per germline (reference sequence). The CDR3 nucleotides are TGTGCCTGGAGTGTGGGGGCGAGCAATCAGCCCCAGCATTTT. Translating it yields CAWSVGASNQPQHF.

The J gene is TRBJ1-1, the V gene TRBV7-2, with a weak D call TRBD1 (5 bases). CDR1 is SGHTA and CDR2 is FQGNSA in the germline V gene. The length of the CDR3 is 13 residues. Deletions cut 5 bases from V and 8 bases from J, with 15 bases between. CDR3 in amino acids: CASSGQLGTEAFF. CDR3 sequence (DNA): TGTGCCAGCAGCGGACAATTGGGGACCGAAGCTTTCTTT.